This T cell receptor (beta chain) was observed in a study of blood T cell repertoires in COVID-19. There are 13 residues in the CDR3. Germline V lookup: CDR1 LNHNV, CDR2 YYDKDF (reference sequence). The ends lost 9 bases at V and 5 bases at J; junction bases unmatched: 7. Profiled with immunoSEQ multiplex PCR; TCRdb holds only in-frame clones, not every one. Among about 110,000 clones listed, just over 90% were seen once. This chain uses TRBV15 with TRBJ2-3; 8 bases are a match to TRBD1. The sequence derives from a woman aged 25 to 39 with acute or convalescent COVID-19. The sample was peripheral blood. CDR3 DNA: TGTGCCACTCAGGACAGGGTTCGAGATACGCAGTATTTT. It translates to CATQDRVRDTQYF.